One and the same sample provided the 21 T cell receptor beta chains below, sequenced in a study of T-cell memory formation after mild COVID-19 (dated by TCRdb to 2020 to 2023). Libraries were made using 5' RACE. TCRdb lists the instrument as Illumina NovaSeq 6000. TCRdb redid the processing of the public reads, applying fastp at Q25 and MiXCR, and retained in-frame beta chains. Under each unique CDR3 protein, matching rows form one entry showing the most common genes and DNA. A total of approximately 270,000 distinct CDR3 sequences appear in this sample, around 15% of them only once. The ten largest clones capture roughly 24% of the sample. Material for sequencing was PBMCs or a T cell subset sorted from them (not recorded which). These receptors all stem from a man between 18 and 29 years old who had mild COVID-19 (a few samples of this study predate the infection). The sample titles of this study are shuffled in the database, so cell type and time point are left out; the donor was told from shared clones.

The sample holds a few counts of this clonotype. The rearrangement joins TRBV5-1 to TRBJ2-2; D gene uncertain. Germline loops: CDR1 SGHRS, CDR2 YFSETQ. V was shortened by 0 bases and J by 6 bases, with 12 bases between the two germline ends. This CDR3 comprises 15 residues. The CDR3 is CASSLAGVKAGELFF. The CDR3 DNA is TGCGCCAGCAGCTTGGCTGGAGTGAAGGCCGGGGAGCTGTTTTTT.

This clonotype occurred a few times. The V call is TRBV20-1, the J call TRBJ1-1, with D tentatively TRBD1 (5 bases). The V end was cut by 6 bases, the J end by 3 bases, with 11 bases between. Germline lookup yields CDR1 DFQATT and CDR2 SNEGSKA (reference sequence). CDR3 length: 12 residues. This chain's CDR3 is CSATVGDTEAFF. The CDR3 coding sequence is TGCAGTGCAACAGTGGGGGACACTGAAGCTTTCTTT.

This clonotype was seen only a few times. V and J are TRBV18 and TRBJ2-7; D unclear. V lost 2 bases to trimming and J lost 0 bases, with 5 bases between them. This CDR3 is built from 13 residues. The germline V gene encodes CDR1 KGHSH and CDR2 LQKENI. The DNA for the CDR3 is TGTGCCAGCTCACCAGAACCCTCCTACGAGCAGTACTTC. It encodes CASSPEPSYEQYF.

This clonotype was recorded at least ten times. The rearrangement uses TRBV27 and TRBJ2-2; possible D gene TRBD2, 5 bases. Germline CDR1 reads MNHEY; CDR2 reads SMNVEV (reference sequence). The ends were cut back, 3 bases at V and 1 base at J, with 9 bases in the middle. The CDR3 contains 15 residues. CDR3 loop: CASSFAGLNTGELFF. The CDR3 DNA follows: TGTGCCAGCAGTTTCGCGGGCTTGAACACCGGGGAGCTGTTTTTT.

The chain has TRBV6-1 and TRBJ2-7; D perhaps matches TRBD1 (6 bases). Trimming removed 5 bases from V and 2 bases from J, with 10 bases in between. The CDR3 length is 13 residues. Germline lookup yields CDR1 MNHNS and CDR2 SASEGT. CDR3 sequence (DNA): TGTGCCAGCAGTCAACAGGGAACCTACGAGCAGTACGTC. Translating it yields CASSQQGTYEQYV.

In its sample, this clonotype was seen many times. The chain is built from TRBV20-1 and TRBJ2-7, with unresolved D. Germline loops: CDR1 DFQATT, CDR2 SNEGSKA (reference sequence). V was shortened by 2 bases and J by 0 bases, with 2 bases between the two germline ends. The CDR3 totals 11 residues. The CDR3 DNA reads TGCAGTGCTAGAAACTCCTACGAGCAGTACTTC. Its translation: CSARNSYEQYF.

This clonotype has just a few counts. Its ends do not fully match the called genes, so a read error is possible. The J gene is TRBJ2-4, the V gene TRBV18, with TRBD1 identical over 7 bases. This CDR3 contains 18 residues. Germline loops: CDR1 KGHSH, CDR2 LQKENI. CDR3 DNA sequence: TGTGCCAGCACACCTCGGGACAGTAGAATTCTAGCCAAAAACATTCAGTACTTC. Its translation is CASTPRDSRILAKNIQYF.

The V gene is TRBV7-6, the J gene TRBJ1-3; a weak D match, TRBD1 (5 bases). Germline CDR1 SGHVS, CDR2 FNYEAQ. This CDR3 spans 12 amino acids. V gave up 6 bases and J gave up 3 bases, with 6 bases separating them. The CDR3 DNA follows: TGTGCCAGCAGGACAGATGGAAACACCATATATTTT. Amino acid sequence: CASRTDGNTIYF.

This clonotype was detected ten times or more. V usage is TRBV20-1 and J usage is TRBJ2-1; D may be TRBD1 (6 bases). Deletions cut 4 bases from V and 9 bases from J, with 19 bases between. This CDR3 has 14 amino acids. From germline, CDR1 is DFQATT and CDR2 SNEGSKA (reference sequence). CDR3 protein: CSATSPGHTSEQFF. Written as DNA, the CDR3 is TGCAGTGCTACCTCTCCGGGACACACGAGTGAGCAGTTCTTC.

This chain connects TRBV7-2 to TRBJ2-1; D might be TRBD1 (5 bases). The V gene's germline CDR1 is SGHTA and CDR2 FQGNSA. CDR3 size: 15 residues. With 2 bases removed from V and 2 bases from J, the gap between germline ends came to 10 bases. The CDR3 DNA is TGTGCCAGCAGCTTAAAAGGGGTCGCCTACAATGAGCAGTTCTTC. Protein sequence: CASSLKGVAYNEQFF.

With regard to this clonotype: This could be a read error, since a much larger clone is one nucleotide away. V and J are TRBV12-3 or TRBV12-4 and TRBJ2-2; D not certain. The CDR3 is 14 amino acids. In DNA, the CDR3 is TGTGCCAGCACCACGGTTCTTTCCACCTGGGAGCTGTTTTTT. Translation: CASTTVLSTWELFF.

Only a few counts were recorded for this clonotype. The chain is built from TRBV5-1 and TRBJ1-1; 8 positions agree with TRBD1. The junction had 9 bases not matched to a gene; V was cut back by 3 bases and J by 8 bases. The length of the CDR3 is 14 residues. Germline CDR1 SGHRS, CDR2 YFSETQ. This CDR3 reads CASSSGQGLSEAFF. In DNA, the CDR3 is TGCGCCAGCAGCTCCGGACAGGGACTTTCCGAAGCTTTCTTT.

The table lists this clonotype with many counts. The chain is built from TRBV10-3 and TRBJ2-7; TRBD2 aligns across 11 bases. Germline trimming cut 11 bases from V and 3 bases from J; bases unmatched to any gene: 3. CDR3 length: 12 amino acids. The V gene's germline CDR1 is ENHRY and CDR2 SYGVKD. The DNA for the CDR3 is TGTGCCGCGGGACTAGCGGTCTACGAGCAGTACTTC. This sequence encodes CAAGLAVYEQYF.

The V call is TRBV25-1, the J call TRBJ1-2; D is undetermined. CDR1 and CDR2 (germline): MGHDK, SYGVNS. V dropped 0 bases and J dropped 7 bases, with 9 bases sitting between them. The CDR3 spans 13 residues. CDR3 sequence: CASSEYMAPGYTF. DNA of the CDR3: TGTGCCAGCAGTGAATATATGGCCCCTGGCTACACCTTC.

This clonotype was observed a few times. Here the CDR3 DNA reads TGTGCCAGCTCACCGCGCCGGGGCGAACAGGGGGTGAACACTGAAGCTTTCTTT. Translating it yields CASSPRRGEQGVNTEAFF. The J gene is TRBJ1-1, the V gene TRBV18, with TRBD1 identical over 8 bases. This CDR3 contains 18 residues. Trimming took 3 bases from V and 0 from J; bases not matched to a gene: 12. CDR1 and CDR2 from the germline V gene are KGHSH and LQKENI.

This clonotype was recorded a few times. This chain joins TRBV18 and TRBJ1-2; TRBD1 matches 9 bases. Trimming cost V 3 bases and J 5 bases; bases outside gene matches: 7. The germline gives CDR1 KGHSH, CDR2 LQKENI. The CDR3 totals 15 residues. In DNA form, the CDR3 reads TGTGCCAGCTCACCCGAGACAGGGGGAGGATATGGCTACACCTTC. Translation: CASSPETGGGYGYTF.

A note on this clonotype: A much larger clone lies a single base off, so this may be a read error. V and J are TRBV7-2 and TRBJ1-2; TRBD1 matches at 8 bases. The CDR3 has 15 amino acids. Per germline, CDR1 SGHTA and CDR2 FQGNSA. Trimming cost V 4 bases and J 1 base; bases outside gene matches: 5. CDR3 DNA sequence: TGTGCCAGCAGCTCAAGGGACAGGCATAACTATGGCTACACCTTC. Protein: CASSSRDRHNYGYTF.

This clonotype was detected a few times. This chain links TRBV12-3 or TRBV12-4 with TRBJ2-3; tentatively, D is TRBD1 or TRBD2 (5 bases each). The germline V and J ends were trimmed by 3 bases and 3 bases, with 13 bases remaining between them. CDR3 length: 15 residues. The CDR3 nucleotides read TGTGCCAGCAGTTTTGGGACCACGGGTACAGATACGCAGTATTTT. Translating it yields CASSFGTTGTDTQYF.

The V call is TRBV10-3, the J call TRBJ2-5; D is unclear. The V end lost 7 bases, the J end lost 2 bases, and 5 bases lay between the germline ends. The germline CDR1 and CDR2 sequences are ENHRY and SYGVKD. CDR3 length: 11 residues. The CDR3 coding sequence is TGTGCCATCAAACAGCAAGAGACCCAGTACTTC. Translated, it gives CAIKQQETQYF.

This clonotype was seen only a few times. This sequence joins TRBV29-1 and TRBJ2-2; the match to TRBD1 covers 11 bases. CDR1 and CDR2 (germline): SQVTM, ANQGSEA. The J segment lost 5 bases and the V segment lost 6 bases, leaving 2 bases of the junction unmatched. The CDR3 runs 13 residues. As DNA, the CDR3 is TGCAGCGTCGGGACAGGGGGTACCGGGGAGCTGTTTTTT. Translated: CSVGTGGTGELFF.

The chain carries TRBV7-2 and TRBJ1-6; D remains unclear. CDR3 size: 14 residues. Trimming took off 3 bases at V and 5 bases at J, with 8 bases between the two ends. Germline CDR1 and CDR2: SGHTA and FQGNSA. CDR3 residues: CASSFQHDNSPLHF. CDR3 bases: TGTGCCAGCAGCTTCCAACACGATAATTCACCCCTCCACTTT.